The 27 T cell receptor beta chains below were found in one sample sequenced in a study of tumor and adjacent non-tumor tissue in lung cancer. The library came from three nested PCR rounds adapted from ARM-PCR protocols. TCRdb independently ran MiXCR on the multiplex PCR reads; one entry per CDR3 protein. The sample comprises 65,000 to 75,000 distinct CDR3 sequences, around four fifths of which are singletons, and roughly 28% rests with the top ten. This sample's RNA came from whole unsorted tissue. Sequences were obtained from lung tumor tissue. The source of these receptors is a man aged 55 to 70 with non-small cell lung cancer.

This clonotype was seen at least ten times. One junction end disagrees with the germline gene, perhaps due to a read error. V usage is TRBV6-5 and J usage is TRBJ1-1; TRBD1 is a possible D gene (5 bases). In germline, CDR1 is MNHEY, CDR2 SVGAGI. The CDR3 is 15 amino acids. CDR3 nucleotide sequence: TGTGACAGCAGTTACTCAAGAAGGGGTGGGGCTGAAGCTTTATTT. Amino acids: CDSSYSRRGGAEALF.

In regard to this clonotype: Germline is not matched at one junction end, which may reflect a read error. The CDR3 spells CATRARSSGELFF. CDR3 nucleotides: TGCGCCACCAGAGCCCGGTCCTCCGGGGAGTTGTTTTTT. This chain joins TRBV10-2 and TRBJ2-2; D may be TRBD2 (5 bases). CDR1 WSHSY and CDR2 SAAADI come from the germline V gene. The CDR3 contains 13 residues.

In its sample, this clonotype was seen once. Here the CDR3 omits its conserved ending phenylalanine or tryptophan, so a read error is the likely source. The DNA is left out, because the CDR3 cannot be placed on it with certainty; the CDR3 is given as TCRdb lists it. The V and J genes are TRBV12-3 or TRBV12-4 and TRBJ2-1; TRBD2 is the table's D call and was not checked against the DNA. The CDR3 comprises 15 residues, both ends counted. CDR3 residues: CASSSPQRDHNEQCL.

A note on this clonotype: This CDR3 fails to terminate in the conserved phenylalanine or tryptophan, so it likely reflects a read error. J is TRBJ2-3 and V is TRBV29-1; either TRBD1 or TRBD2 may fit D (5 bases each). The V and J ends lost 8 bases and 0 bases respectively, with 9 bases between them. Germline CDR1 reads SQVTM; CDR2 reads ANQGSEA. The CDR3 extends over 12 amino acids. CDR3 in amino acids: CSIGDSTDTQYL. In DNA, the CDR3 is TGCAGCATTGGGGACAGCACAGATACGCAGTATCTT.

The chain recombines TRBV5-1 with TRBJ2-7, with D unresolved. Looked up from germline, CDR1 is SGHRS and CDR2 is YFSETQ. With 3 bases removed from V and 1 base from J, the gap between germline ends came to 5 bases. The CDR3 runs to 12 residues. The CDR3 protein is CASSWDSYEQYF. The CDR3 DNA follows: TGCGCCAGCAGCTGGGATTCCTACGAGCAGTACTTC.

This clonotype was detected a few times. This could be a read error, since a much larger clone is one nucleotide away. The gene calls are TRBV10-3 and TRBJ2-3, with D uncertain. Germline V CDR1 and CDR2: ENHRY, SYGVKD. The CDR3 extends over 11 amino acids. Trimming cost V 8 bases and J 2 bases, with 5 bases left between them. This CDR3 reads CAIQTTDTQYF. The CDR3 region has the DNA TGTGCCATCCAGACCACAGATACGCAGTATTTT.

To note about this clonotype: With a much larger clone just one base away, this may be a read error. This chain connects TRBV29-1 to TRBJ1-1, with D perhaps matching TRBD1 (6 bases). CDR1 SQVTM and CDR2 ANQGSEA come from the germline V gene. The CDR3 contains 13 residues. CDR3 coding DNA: TGCAACGTTGAATTGGGGGCGGACACTGAAGCTTACTTT. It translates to CNVELGADTEAYF.

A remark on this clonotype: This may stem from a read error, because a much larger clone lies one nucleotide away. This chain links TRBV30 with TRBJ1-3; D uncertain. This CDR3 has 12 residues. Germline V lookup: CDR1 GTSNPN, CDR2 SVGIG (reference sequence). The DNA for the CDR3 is TGTGCCTGGGGTGTACCTGGAAACACCATATATTTT. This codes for CAWGVPGNTIYF.

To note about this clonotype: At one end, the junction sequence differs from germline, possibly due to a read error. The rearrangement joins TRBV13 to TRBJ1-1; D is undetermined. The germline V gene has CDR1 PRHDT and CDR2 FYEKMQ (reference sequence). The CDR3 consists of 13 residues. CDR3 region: CASSLTQKNETFF. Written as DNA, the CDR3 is TGTGCAAGCAGCCTGACCCAGAAAAATGAAACTTTCTTT.

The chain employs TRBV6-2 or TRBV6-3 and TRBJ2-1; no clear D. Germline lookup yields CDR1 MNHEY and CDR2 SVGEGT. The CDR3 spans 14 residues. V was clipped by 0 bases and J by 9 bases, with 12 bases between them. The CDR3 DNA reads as TGTGCCAGCAGTTACTCCGGTGGGATGAGTGAGCAGTTCTTC. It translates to CASSYSGGMSEQFF.

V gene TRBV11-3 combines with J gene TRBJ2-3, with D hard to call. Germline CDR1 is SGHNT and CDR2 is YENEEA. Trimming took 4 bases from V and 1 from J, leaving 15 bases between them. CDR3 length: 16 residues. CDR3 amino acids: CASSSRLPDGTDTQYF. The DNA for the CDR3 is TGTGCCAGCAGCTCCAGGCTACCAGATGGCACAGATACGCAGTATTTT.

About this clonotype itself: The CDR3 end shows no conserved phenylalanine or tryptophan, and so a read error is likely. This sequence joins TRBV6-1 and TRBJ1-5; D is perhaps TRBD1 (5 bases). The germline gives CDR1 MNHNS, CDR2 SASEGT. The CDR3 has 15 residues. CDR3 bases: TGTGCCAGCAGTGAAGCTGGGGGGTTGAATCGGCCCCAGCATTCT. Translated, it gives CASSEAGGLNRPQHS.

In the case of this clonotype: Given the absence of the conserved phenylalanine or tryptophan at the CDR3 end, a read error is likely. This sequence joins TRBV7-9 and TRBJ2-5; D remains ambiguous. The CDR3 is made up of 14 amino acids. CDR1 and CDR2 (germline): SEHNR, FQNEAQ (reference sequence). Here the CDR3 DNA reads TGTGCCAGCAGCCCCCGGGCGGTACAAGAGAGCCAGTACCTC. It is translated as CASSPRAVQESQYL.

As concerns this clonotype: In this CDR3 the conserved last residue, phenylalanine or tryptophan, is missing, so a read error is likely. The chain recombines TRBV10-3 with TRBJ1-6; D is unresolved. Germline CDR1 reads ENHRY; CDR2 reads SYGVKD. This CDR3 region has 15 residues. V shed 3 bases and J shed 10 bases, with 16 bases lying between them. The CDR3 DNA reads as TGTGCCATCAGTGATCAGTTGACGGCATACTCACCCCTCCACATT. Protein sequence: CAISDQLTAYSPLHI.

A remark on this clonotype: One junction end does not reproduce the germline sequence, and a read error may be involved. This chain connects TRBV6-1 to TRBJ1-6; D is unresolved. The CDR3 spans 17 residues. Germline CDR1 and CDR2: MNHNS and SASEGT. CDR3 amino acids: CANSEAGFLTDNSPLHF. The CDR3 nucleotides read TGTGCCAACAGTGAAGCGGGGTTCCTAACCGATAATTCACCCCTCCACTTT.

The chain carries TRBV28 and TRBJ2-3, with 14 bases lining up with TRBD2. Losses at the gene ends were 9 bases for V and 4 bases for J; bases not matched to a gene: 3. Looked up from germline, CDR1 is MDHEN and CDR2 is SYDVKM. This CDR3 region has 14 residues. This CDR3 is CASGLAGGADTQYF. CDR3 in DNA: TGTGCCAGTGGACTAGCGGGAGGAGCAGATACGCAGTATTTT.

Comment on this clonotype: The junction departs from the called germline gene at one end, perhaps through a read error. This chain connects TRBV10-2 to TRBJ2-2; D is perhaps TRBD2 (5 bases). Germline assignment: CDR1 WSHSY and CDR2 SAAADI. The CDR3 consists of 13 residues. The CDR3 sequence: CASRAGSSGELFF. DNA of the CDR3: TGCGCCAGCAGAGCCGGGTCCTCCGGGGAGTTGTTTTTT.

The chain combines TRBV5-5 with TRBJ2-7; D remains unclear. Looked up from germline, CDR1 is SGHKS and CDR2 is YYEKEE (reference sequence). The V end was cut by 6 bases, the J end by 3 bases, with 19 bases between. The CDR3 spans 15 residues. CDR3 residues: CASNQSSLESYEQYF. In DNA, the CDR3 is TGTGCCAGCAACCAATCAAGCCTAGAGAGCTACGAGCAGTACTTC.

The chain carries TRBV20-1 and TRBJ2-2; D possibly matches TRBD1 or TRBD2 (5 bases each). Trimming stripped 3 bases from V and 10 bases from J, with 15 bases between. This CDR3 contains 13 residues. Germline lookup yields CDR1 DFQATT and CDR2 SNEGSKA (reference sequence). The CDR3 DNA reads TGCAGTGCTAGGGCAGGGAGCATCGAGGAGCTGTTTTTT. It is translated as CSARAGSIEELFF.

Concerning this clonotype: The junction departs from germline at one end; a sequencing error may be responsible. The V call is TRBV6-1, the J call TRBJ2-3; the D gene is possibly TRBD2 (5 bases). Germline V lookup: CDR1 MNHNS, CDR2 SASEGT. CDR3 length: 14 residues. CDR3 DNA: TGTCCCAGCTTATTCACTAGAAGTACAGATACGCAGTATTTT. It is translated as CPSLFTRSTDTQYF.

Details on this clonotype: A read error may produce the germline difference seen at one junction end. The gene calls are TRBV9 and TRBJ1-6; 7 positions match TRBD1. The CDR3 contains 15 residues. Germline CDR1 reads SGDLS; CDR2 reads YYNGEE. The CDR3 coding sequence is TGTGCGAGCAGCGCCCTACAGGGGCGGAATTCACCCCTCCACTTT. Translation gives CASSALQGRNSPLHF.

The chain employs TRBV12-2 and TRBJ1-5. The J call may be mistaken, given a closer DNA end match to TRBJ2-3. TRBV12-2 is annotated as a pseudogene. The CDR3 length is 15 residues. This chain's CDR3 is CASRLARFGNQHQYF. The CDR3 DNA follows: TGTGCAAGTCGCTTAGCCCGTTTTGGCAATCAGCACCAGTATTTT.

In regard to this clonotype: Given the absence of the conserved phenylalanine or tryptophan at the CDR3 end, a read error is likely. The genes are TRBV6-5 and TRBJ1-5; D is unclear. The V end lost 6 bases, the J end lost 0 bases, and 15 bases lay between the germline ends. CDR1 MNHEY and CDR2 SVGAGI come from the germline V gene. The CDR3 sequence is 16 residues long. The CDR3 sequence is CASRLGIGSSNQPQHS. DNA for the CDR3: TGTGCCAGCAGGCTGGGAATCGGGTCTAGCAATCAGCCCCAGCATTCT.

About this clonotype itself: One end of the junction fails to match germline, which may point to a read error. CDR3 DNA: TGCGTCAGCAGTGACGGCAGGGGCAACGAGCAGTACTTC. Translation: CVSSDGRGNEQYF. This sequence joins TRBV10-2 and TRBJ2-7; D is possibly TRBD1 (6 bases). Germline V gene data show CDR1 as WSHSY and CDR2 as SAAADI. This CDR3 is 13 amino acids long.

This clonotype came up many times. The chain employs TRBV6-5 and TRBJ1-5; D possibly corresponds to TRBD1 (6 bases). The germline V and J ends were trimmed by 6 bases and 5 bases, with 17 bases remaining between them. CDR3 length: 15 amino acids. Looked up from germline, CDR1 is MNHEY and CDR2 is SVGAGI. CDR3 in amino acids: CASSPTIGGDQPQHF. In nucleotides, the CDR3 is TGTGCCAGCAGCCCCACCATAGGGGGGGATCAGCCCCAGCATTTT.

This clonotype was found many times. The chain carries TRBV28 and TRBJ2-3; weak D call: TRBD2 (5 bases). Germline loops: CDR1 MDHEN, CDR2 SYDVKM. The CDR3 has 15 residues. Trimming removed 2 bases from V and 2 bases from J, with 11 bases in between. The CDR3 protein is CASSLPSQLTDTQYF. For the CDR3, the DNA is TGTGCCAGCAGTTTACCTAGCCAACTCACAGATACGCAGTATTTT.

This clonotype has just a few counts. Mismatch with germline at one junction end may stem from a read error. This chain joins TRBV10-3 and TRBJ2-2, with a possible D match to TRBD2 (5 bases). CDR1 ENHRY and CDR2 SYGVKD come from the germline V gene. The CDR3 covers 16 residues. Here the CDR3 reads CTISESRRTNTGELFF. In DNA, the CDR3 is TGTACCATCAGTGAGTCGAGGCGGACGAACACCGGGGAGTTGTTTTTT.